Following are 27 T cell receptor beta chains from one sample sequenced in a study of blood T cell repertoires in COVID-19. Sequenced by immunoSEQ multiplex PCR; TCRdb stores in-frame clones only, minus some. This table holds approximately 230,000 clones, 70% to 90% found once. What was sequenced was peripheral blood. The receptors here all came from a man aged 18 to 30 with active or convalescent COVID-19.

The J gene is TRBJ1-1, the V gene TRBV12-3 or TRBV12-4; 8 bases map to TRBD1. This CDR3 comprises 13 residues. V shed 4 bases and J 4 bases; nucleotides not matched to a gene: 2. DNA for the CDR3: TGTGCCAGCAGTTCACAGGGGGGCACTGAAGCTTTCTTT. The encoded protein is CASSSQGGTEAFF.

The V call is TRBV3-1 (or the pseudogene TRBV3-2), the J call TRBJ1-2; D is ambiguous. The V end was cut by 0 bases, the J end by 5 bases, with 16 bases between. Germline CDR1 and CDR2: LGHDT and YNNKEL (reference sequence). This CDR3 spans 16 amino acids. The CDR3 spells CASSQDALGDVYGYTF. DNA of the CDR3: TGTGCCAGCAGCCAAGATGCGCTGGGAGACGTATATGGCTACACCTTC.

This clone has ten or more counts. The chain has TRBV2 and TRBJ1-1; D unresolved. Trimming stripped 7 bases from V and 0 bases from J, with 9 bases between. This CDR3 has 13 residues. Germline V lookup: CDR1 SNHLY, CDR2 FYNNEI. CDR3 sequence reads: CASTRVVNTEAFF. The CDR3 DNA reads TGTGCCAGCACTCGAGTAGTGAACACTGAAGCTTTCTTT.

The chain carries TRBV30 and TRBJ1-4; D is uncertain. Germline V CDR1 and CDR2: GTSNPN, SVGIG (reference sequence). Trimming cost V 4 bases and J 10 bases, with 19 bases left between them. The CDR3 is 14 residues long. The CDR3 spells CAWTSWGAQGKLFF. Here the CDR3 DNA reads TGTGCCTGGACCTCCTGGGGAGCCCAAGGAAAACTGTTTTTT. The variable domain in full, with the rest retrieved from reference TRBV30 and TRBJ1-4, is SQTIHQWPATLVQPVGSPLSLECTVEGTSNPNLYWYRQAAGRGLQLLFYSVGIGQISSEVPQNLSASRPQDRQFILSSKKLLLSDSGFYLCAWTSWGAQGKLFFGSGTQLSVL.

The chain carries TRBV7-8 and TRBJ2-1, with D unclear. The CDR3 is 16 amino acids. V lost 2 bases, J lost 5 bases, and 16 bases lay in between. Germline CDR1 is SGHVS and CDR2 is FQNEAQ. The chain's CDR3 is CASSLRSQQIDNEQFF. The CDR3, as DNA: TGTGCCAGCAGCTTACGATCTCAACAGATCGACAATGAGCAGTTCTTC.

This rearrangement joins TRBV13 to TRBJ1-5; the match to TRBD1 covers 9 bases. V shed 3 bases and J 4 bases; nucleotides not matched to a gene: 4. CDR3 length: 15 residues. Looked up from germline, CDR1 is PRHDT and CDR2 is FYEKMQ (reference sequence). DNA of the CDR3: TGTGCCAGCAGCTTCAACAGGGGGCGGAATCAGCCCCAGCATTTT. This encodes CASSFNRGRNQPQHF.

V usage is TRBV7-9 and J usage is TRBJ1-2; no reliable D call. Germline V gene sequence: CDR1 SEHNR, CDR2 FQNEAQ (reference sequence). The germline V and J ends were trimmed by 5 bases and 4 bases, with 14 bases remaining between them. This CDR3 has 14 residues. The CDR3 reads CASSPTPGSYGYTF. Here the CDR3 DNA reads TGTGCCAGCAGCCCGACTCCCGGGAGCTATGGCTACACCTTC.

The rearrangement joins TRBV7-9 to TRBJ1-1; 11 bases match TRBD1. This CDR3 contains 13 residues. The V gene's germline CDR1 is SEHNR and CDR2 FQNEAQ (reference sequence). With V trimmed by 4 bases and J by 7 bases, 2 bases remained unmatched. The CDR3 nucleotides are TGTGCCAGCAGCTGGGACAGGGGGATTGAAGCTTTCTTT. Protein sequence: CASSWDRGIEAFF.

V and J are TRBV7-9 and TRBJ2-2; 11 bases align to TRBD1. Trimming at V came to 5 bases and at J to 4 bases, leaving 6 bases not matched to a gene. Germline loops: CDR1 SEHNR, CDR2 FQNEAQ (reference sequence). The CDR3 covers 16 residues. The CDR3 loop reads CASSQPDRGRTGELFF. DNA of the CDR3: TGTGCCAGCAGCCAACCGGACAGGGGGCGCACCGGGGAGCTGTTTTTT.

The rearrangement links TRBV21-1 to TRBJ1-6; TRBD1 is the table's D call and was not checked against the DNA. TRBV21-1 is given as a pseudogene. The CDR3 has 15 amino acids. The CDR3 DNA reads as TGTGCCAGCGCTGGGCAAAGCTCCTATAATTCACCCCTCCACTTT. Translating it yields CASAGQSSYNSPLHF.

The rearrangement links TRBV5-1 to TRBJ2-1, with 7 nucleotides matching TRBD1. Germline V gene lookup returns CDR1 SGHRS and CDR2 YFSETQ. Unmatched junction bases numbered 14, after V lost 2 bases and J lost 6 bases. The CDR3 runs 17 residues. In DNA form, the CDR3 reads TGCGCCAGCAGCTTAGGTCCCGGGACAGTGAGACCCAATGAGCAGTTCTTC. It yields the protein CASSLGPGTVRPNEQFF.

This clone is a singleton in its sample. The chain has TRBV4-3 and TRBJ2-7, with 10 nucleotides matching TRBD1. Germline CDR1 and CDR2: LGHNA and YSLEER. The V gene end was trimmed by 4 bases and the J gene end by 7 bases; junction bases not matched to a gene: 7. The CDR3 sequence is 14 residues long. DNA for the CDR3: TGCGCCAGCAGCCCCGGGACAGGGGTCGGGGAGCAGTACTTC. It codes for CASSPGTGVGEQYF.

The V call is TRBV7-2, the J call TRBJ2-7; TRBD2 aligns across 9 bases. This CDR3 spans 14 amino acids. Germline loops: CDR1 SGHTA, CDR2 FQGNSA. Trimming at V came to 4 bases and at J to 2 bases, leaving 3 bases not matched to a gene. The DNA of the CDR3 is TGTGCCAGCAGCTGGGGCGGGGGGGCCTACGAGCAGTACTTC. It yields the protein CASSWGGGAYEQYF.

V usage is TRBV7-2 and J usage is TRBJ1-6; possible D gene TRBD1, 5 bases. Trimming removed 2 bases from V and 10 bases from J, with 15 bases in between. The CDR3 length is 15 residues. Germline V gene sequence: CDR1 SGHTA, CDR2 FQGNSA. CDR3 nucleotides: TGTGCCAGCAGCTTAATTCAGGGTACTGGGTCACCCCTCCACTTT. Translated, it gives CASSLIQGTGSPLHF.

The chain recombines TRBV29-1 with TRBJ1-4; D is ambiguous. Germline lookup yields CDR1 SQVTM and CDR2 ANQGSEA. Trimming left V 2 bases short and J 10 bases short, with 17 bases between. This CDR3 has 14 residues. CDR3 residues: CSVEKLQGLGKLFF. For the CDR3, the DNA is TGCAGCGTTGAAAAACTCCAAGGACTGGGAAAACTGTTTTTT.

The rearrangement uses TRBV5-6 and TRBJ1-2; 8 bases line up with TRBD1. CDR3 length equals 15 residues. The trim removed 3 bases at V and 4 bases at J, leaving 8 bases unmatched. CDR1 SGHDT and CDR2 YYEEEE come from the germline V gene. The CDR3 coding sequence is TGTGCCAGCAGCTATGGGCAGGGGGCAGGCTATGGCTACACCTTC. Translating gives CASSYGQGAGYGYTF.

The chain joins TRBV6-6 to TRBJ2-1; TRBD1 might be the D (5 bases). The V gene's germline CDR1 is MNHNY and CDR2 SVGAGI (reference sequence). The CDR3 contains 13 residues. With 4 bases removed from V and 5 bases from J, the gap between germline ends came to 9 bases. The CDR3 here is CASSSRGNNEQFF. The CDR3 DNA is TGTGCCAGCAGTTCAAGGGGTAACAATGAGCAGTTCTTC.

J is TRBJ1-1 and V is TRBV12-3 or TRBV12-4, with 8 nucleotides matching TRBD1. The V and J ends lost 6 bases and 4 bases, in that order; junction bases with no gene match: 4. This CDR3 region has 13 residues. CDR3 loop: CASSITGGTEAFF. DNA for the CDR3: TGTGCCAGCAGCATAACAGGGGGCACTGAAGCTTTCTTT.

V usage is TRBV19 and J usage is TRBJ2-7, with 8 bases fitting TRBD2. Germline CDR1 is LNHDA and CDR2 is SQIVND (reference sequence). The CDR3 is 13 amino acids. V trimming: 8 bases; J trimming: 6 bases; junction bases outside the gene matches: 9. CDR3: CASAASGSAEQYF. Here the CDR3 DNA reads TGTGCCAGTGCAGCAAGCGGGAGCGCCGAGCAGTACTTC.

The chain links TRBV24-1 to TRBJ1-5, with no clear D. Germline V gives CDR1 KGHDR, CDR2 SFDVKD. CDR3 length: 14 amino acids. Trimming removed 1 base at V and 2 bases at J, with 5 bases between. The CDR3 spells CATSDFSGNQPQHF. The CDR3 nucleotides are TGTGCCACCAGTGATTTCTCTGGCAATCAGCCCCAGCATTTT.

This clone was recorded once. As DNA, the CDR3 is TGTGCCACCAGCAGAACCAAGGGACAGATTCAGCCCCAGCATTTT. Protein product: CATSRTKGQIQPQHF. This chain joins TRBV15 and TRBJ1-5; 7 bases are shared with TRBD1. CDR1 LNHNV and CDR2 YYDKDF come from the germline V gene (reference sequence). This CDR3 has 15 residues. The V and J ends lost 2 bases and 6 bases, in that order; junction bases with no gene match: 7.

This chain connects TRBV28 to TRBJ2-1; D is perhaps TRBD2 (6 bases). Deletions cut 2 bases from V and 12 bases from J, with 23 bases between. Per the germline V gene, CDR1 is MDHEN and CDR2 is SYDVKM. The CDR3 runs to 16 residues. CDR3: CASSLPRDRAFRVQFF. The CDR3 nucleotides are TGTGCCAGCAGTTTACCGCGGGACCGGGCTTTTCGGGTGCAGTTCTTC.

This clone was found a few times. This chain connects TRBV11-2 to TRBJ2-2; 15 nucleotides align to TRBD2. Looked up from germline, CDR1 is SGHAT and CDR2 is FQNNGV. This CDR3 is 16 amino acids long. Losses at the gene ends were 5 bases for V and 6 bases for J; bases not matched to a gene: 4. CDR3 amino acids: CASSRGLAGGAGELFF. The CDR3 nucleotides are TGTGCCAGCAGCCGGGGACTAGCGGGAGGAGCCGGGGAGCTGTTTTTT.

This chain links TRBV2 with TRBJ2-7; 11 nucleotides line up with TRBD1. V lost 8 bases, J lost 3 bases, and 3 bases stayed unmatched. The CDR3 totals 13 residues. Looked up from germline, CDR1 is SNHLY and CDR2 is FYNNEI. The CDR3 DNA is TGTGCCAGCCTCGGGACAGGGGGCTACGAGCAGTACTTC. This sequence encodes CASLGTGGYEQYF.

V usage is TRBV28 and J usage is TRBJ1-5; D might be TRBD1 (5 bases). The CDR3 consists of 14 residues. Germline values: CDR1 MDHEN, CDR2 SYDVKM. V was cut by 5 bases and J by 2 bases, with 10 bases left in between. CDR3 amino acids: CASSVQVGNQPQHF. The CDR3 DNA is TGTGCCAGCAGTGTACAGGTAGGCAATCAGCCCCAGCATTTT.

The CDR3 loop reads CASSPGLGDEQYF. In DNA, the CDR3 is TGCGCCAGCAGCCCGGGCCTAGGGGACGAGCAGTACTTC. The gene calls are TRBV5-1 and TRBJ2-7; perhaps TRBD1 as D (5 bases). Trimming removed 4 bases at V and 5 bases at J, with 13 bases between. The germline V gene encodes CDR1 SGHRS and CDR2 YFSETQ. The CDR3 has 13 amino acids.

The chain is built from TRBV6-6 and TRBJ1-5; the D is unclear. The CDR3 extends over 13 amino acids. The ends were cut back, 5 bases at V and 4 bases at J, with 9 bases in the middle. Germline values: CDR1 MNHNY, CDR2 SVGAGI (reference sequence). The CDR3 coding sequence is TGTGCCAGCAGTAGACGGGAAAATCAGCCCCAGCATTTT. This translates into CASSRRENQPQHF.